Each of the 25 T cell receptor beta chains below was sequenced from the same sample in a study of blood T cells in healthy people across ages. PCR was performed a second time for roughly 6 to 12 cycles using a sample-barcoded 5' primer and a J-beta primer mix. TCRdb independently ran MiXCR on the 5' RACE reads; one entry per CDR3 protein. The sample includes 1 million or so distinct CDR3 sequences, more than 35% of them seen just once. The specimen was blood. The receptors derive from a woman in her fifties or sixties in good health.

This clonotype has a handful of counts. The chain links TRBV29-1 to TRBJ2-2; 9 positions agree with TRBD2. Germline assignment: CDR1 SQVTM and CDR2 ANQGSEA. This CDR3 spans 14 amino acids. The V and J ends lost 7 bases and 0 bases, in that order; junction bases with no gene match: 3. This CDR3 reads CSARLAANTGELFF. CDR3 bases: TGCAGCGCCCGACTAGCGGCGAACACCGGGGAGCTGTTTTTT.

This clonotype appeared a few times. The genes are TRBV28 and TRBJ2-3, with TRBD1 identical over 11 bases. The CDR3 extends over 15 amino acids. Germline lookup yields CDR1 MDHEN and CDR2 SYDVKM. J gave up 6 bases and V 4 bases, and 6 bases lay outside the gene matches. The CDR3 DNA is TGTGCCAGCAGTTCCTCCGGGACAGGGGGTGATACGCAGTATTTT. It specifies CASSSSGTGGDTQYF.

This clonotype was recorded a few times. This sequence joins TRBV5-1 and TRBJ1-4; D is unresolved. In germline, CDR1 is SGHRS, CDR2 YFSETQ. This CDR3 is built from 13 residues. V lost 5 bases and J lost 0, with 5 bases in between. The CDR3 bases are TGCGCCAGCAGGAGTGCAACTAATGAAAAACTGTTTTTT. As protein: CASRSATNEKLFF.

There are a few counts of this clonotype. The rearrangement joins TRBV29-1 to TRBJ1-3; the match to TRBD1 covers 9 bases. V shed 6 bases, J shed 0 bases, and the junction held 6 bases outside the gene matches. The germline V gene encodes CDR1 SQVTM and CDR2 ANQGSEA. CDR3 length: 15 residues. DNA for the CDR3: TGCAGCGTCGTACAGGGGGCCAGCTCTGGAAACACCATATATTTT. Translated: CSVVQGASSGNTIYF.

The chain uses TRBV5-5 and TRBJ2-7; 9 positions match TRBD1. CDR3 length: 16 amino acids. V lost 4 bases to trimming and J lost 7 bases; unmatched junction nucleotides: 15. Germline V gene lookup returns CDR1 SGHKS and CDR2 YYEKEE (reference sequence). CDR3 sequence: CASSKRGTGSYNEQYF. The CDR3 DNA is TGTGCCAGCAGCAAACGGGGGACAGGGAGCTACAATGAGCAGTACTTC.

This clonotype was recorded at least ten times. The V call is TRBV13, the J call TRBJ2-1, with TRBD1 matching over 10 bases. The CDR3 is 16 residues long. J gave up 6 bases and V 6 bases, and 11 bases lay outside the gene matches. CDR1 and CDR2 from the germline V gene are PRHDT and FYEKMQ (reference sequence). DNA of the CDR3: TGTGCCAGCAGTTACATAGACAGGGGGCTGTCCAATGAGCAGTTCTTC. This gives the protein CASSYIDRGLSNEQFF. Full variable domain (remainder filled in from reference TRBV13 and TRBJ2-1): AAGVIQSPRHLIKEKRETATLKCYPIPRHDTVYWYQQGPGQDPQFLISFYEKMQSDKGSIPDRFSAQQFSDYHSELNMSSLELGDSALYFCASSYIDRGLSNEQFFGPGTRLTVL.

This clonotype was recorded a few times. The chain employs TRBV27 and TRBJ2-3; the D is unclear. V was trimmed by 10 bases and J by 5 bases, leaving 10 bases between them. The CDR3 is 11 residues long. Germline V gene data show CDR1 as MNHEY and CDR2 as SMNVEV (reference sequence). The CDR3, as DNA: TGTGCCACCCTGGGCGGAGATACGCAGTATTTT. Amino acid sequence: CATLGGDTQYF.

This clonotype occurred many times. The rearrangement links TRBV3-1 to TRBJ2-7; 12 bases are shared with TRBD2. The germline gives CDR1 LGHDT, CDR2 YNNKEL (reference sequence). CDR3 length: 15 residues. With 6 bases clipped from V and 3 bases from J, the junction kept 6 bases outside the gene matches. The CDR3 here is CASSRGLAGSYEQYF. CDR3 sequence (DNA): TGTGCCAGCAGTCGAGGACTAGCGGGAAGCTACGAGCAGTACTTC.

This clonotype was observed once. The chain combines TRBV7-2 with TRBJ2-2; D is ambiguous. V dropped 5 bases and J dropped 8 bases, with 9 bases sitting between them. There are 12 residues in the CDR3. CDR1 and CDR2 from the germline V gene are SGHTA and FQGNSA. The chain's CDR3 is CASSLKIGELFF. CDR3 DNA: TGTGCCAGCAGCCTCAAAATAGGGGAGCTGTTTTTT. The full variable domain, with the rest looked up from reference TRBV7-2 and TRBJ2-2, is GAGVSQSPSNKVTEKGKDVELRCDPISGHTALYWYRQSLGQGLEFLIYFQGNSAPDKSGLPSDRFSAERTGGSVSTLTIQRTQQEDSAVYLCASSLKIGELFFGEGSRLTVL.

This clonotype showed up just a few times. The chain links TRBV27 to TRBJ2-1; a possible D gene is TRBD2 (6 bases). The CDR3 totals 16 residues. The V end was cut by 3 bases, the J end by 2 bases, with 14 bases between. Germline CDR1 reads MNHEY; CDR2 reads SMNVEV (reference sequence). The CDR3 loop reads CASSFFGAGPYNEQFF. For the CDR3, the DNA is TGTGCCAGCAGTTTCTTCGGCGCGGGGCCCTACAATGAGCAGTTCTTC.

This sequence joins TRBV10-3 and TRBJ1-2; 7 nucleotides line up with TRBD1. The germline V gene encodes CDR1 ENHRY and CDR2 SYGVKD. Germline trimming cut 7 bases from V and 8 bases from J; bases unmatched to any gene: 16. This CDR3 has 15 amino acids. The CDR3 coding sequence is TGTGCCATCACCTCGAGACAGGGCCTAGCAAGGGGCTACACCTTC. Its translation: CAITSRQGLARGYTF.

The chain recombines TRBV6-6 with TRBJ2-5; 8 nucleotides line up with TRBD2. Germline V CDR1 and CDR2: MNHNY, SVGAGI (reference sequence). The junction had 7 bases not matched to a gene; V was cut back by 3 bases and J by 4 bases. The CDR3 totals 15 residues. CDR3 amino acids: CASSYREGPGETQYF. The DNA for the CDR3 is TGTGCCAGCAGTTATCGGGAGGGCCCTGGAGAGACCCAGTACTTC.

This clonotype appeared many times. This chain connects TRBV11-3 to TRBJ2-7, with unresolved D. CDR1 is SGHNT, CDR2 YENEEA, per germline. This CDR3 has 14 residues. Trimming shortened V by 5 bases and J by 2 bases, and 13 bases separated the two germline ends. The CDR3 is CASSPSVSPYEQYF. The CDR3 region has the DNA TGTGCCAGCAGCCCAAGCGTTAGTCCCTACGAGCAGTACTTC.

This clonotype appeared a few times. The rearrangement uses TRBV10-3 and TRBJ1-2, with D perhaps TRBD1 (5 bases). Germline V CDR1 and CDR2: ENHRY, SYGVKD. CDR3 length: 14 amino acids. V lost 3 bases, J lost 4 bases, and 12 bases lay in between. Here the CDR3 reads CAISDGQGSYGYTF. Here the CDR3 DNA reads TGTGCCATCAGTGACGGACAAGGATCCTATGGCTACACCTTC.

This chain connects TRBV2 to TRBJ1-2; 8 bases line up with TRBD1. CDR1 SNHLY and CDR2 FYNNEI come from the germline V gene. The trim removed 6 bases at V and 6 bases at J, leaving 6 bases unmatched. The CDR3 runs 13 residues. The CDR3 spells CASRNRGENGYTF. The DNA of the CDR3 is TGTGCCAGCAGAAACAGGGGGGAGAATGGCTACACCTTC.

V is TRBV29-1 and J is TRBJ2-1; D not resolved. The CDR3 covers 8 residues. The germline V and J ends were trimmed by 6 bases and 10 bases, with 4 bases remaining between them. Per germline, CDR1 SQVTM and CDR2 ANQGSEA. The CDR3: CSVEEQFF. CDR3 DNA: TGCAGCGTGGAGGAGCAGTTCTTC.

The chain recombines TRBV21-1 with TRBJ1-3; the D call of TRBD1 is as the table states it, not checked on the DNA. TRBV21-1 is labeled a pseudogene. The CDR3 is 14 amino acids. The CDR3 loop reads CARTDRYSGNTIYF. The DNA for the CDR3 is TGTGCCAGAACAGACAGATACTCTGGAAACACCATATATTTT.

In its sample, this clonotype was seen a few times. J is TRBJ2-5 and V is TRBV10-3; weak D call: TRBD1 (5 bases). Germline lookup yields CDR1 ENHRY and CDR2 SYGVKD. This CDR3 spans 14 amino acids. Trimming left V 0 bases short and J 2 bases short, with 7 bases between. CDR3 loop: CAISESDRQETQYF. The CDR3 DNA is TGTGCCATCAGTGAGTCCGACAGACAAGAGACCCAGTACTTC.

This clonotype came up a few times. The chain employs TRBV5-1 and TRBJ1-2; D is unresolved. V lost 3 bases to trimming and J lost 3 bases, with 21 bases between them. The CDR3 has 17 amino acids. Germline loops: CDR1 SGHRS, CDR2 YFSETQ. CDR3 coding DNA: TGCGCCAGCAGCTCCCTCCCAGCTCTCTCGAGGGACTATGGCTACACCTTC. Translated, it gives CASSSLPALSRDYGYTF.

The rearrangement uses TRBV15 and TRBJ2-7, with D uncertain. The germline V gene has CDR1 LNHNV and CDR2 YYDKDF (reference sequence). V shed 4 bases and J shed 0 bases, with 13 bases lying between them. The CDR3 has 15 residues. The DNA of the CDR3 is TGTGCCACCAGCAACTCGCCGGCTAGCTCCTACGAGCAGTACTTC. It specifies CATSNSPASSYEQYF. Using reference TRBV15 and TRBJ2-7 for the parts outside the CDR3, the full variable domain is DAMVIQNPRYQVTQFGKPVTLSCSQTLNHNVMYWYQQKSSQAPKLLFHYYDKDFNNEADTPDNFQSRRPNTSFCFLDIRSPGLGDTAMYLCATSNSPASSYEQYFGPGTRLTVT.

This clonotype was counted a few times. The gene calls are TRBV6-1 and TRBJ2-7; possible D gene TRBD2, 6 bases. The germline V and J ends were trimmed by 0 bases and 5 bases, with 11 bases remaining between them. Germline CDR1 and CDR2: MNHNS and SASEGT. The CDR3 consists of 14 residues. CDR3 nucleotides: TGTGCCAGCAGTGAAGCCGGAGGGACCGACGAGCAGTACTTC. Residues: CASSEAGGTDEQYF.

This chain connects TRBV27 to TRBJ1-5, with 9 bases aligning to TRBD1. J lost 7 bases, V lost 5 bases, and 9 bases had no gene match. Germline V CDR1 and CDR2: MNHEY, SMNVEV (reference sequence). This CDR3 spans 15 amino acids. CDR3 nucleotides: TGTGCCAGCAGTCAGATAGGACAGGGGATCCAGCCCCAGCATTTT. Translation gives CASSQIGQGIQPQHF.

This clonotype was observed a handful of times. This chain links TRBV6-6 with TRBJ2-7, with 7 bases aligning to TRBD1. With V trimmed by 2 bases and J by 4 bases, 11 bases remained unmatched. Germline CDR1 MNHNY, CDR2 SVGAGI (reference sequence). This CDR3 has 16 residues. The CDR3 here is CASSYLFQGDEYEQYF. For the CDR3, the DNA is TGTGCCAGCAGTTACCTGTTCCAGGGGGATGAATACGAGCAGTACTTC.

This clonotype appeared a few times. The chain combines TRBV10-3 with TRBJ2-7, with 7 nucleotides matching TRBD2. The CDR3 is made up of 14 amino acids. J gave up 0 bases and V 3 bases, and 2 bases lay outside the gene matches. Germline V CDR1 and CDR2: ENHRY, SYGVKD. This chain's CDR3 is CAISEGGSSYEQYF. Here the CDR3 DNA reads TGTGCCATCAGTGAAGGCGGGAGCTCCTACGAGCAGTACTTC.

The chain links TRBV2 to TRBJ2-1; no clear D gene. The CDR3 extends over 13 amino acids. Trimming took 6 bases from V and 6 from J, leaving 12 bases between them. The V gene's germline CDR1 is SNHLY and CDR2 FYNNEI. The CDR3 region is CASRLASPNEQFF. CDR3 DNA sequence: TGTGCCAGCAGGCTGGCCAGCCCCAATGAGCAGTTCTTC.